The 16 T cell receptor beta chains reported below all come from one sample, sequenced in a study of regulatory T cells in long-lasting Graves disease. HTBI primers from iRepertoire and Arm-PCR of CDR3 regions yielded the TCR beta libraries. TCRdb called the multiplex PCR reads again in MiXCR, with one record for every CDR3 protein. Here the sample spans 350,000 to 500,000 distinct CDR3 sequences, about 16% being singletons. As for time point: newly diagnosed GD, antithyroid drugs for less than 3 months. Making the TCR library involved RNA that had been extracted from PBMCs. The same specimen was also included in a second study, on T cells in Graves' hyperthyroidism and ophthalmopathy.

The sequences come from peripheral blood mononuclear cells (PBMCs), collected at new diagnosis, from a patient treated with antithyroid drugs. The receptors derive from a woman aged 30 to 39 with Graves disease.

This clonotype was seen repeatedly, ten times or more. The chain joins TRBV10-1 to TRBJ2-1; D possibly matches TRBD1 or TRBD2 (5 bases each). CDR1 is WNHNN, CDR2 SYGVQD, per germline (reference sequence). The V end lost 0 bases, the J end lost 7 bases, and 16 bases lay between the germline ends. The CDR3 is 16 residues long. This chain's CDR3 is CASSESAGGQGNEQFF. DNA for the CDR3: TGCGCCAGCAGTGAGTCGGCGGGCGGCCAGGGTAATGAGCAGTTCTTC.

This clonotype was counted ten times or more. The chain links TRBV20-1 to TRBJ2-7; D is perhaps TRBD2 (6 bases). CDR3 length: 16 residues. Trimming took off 0 bases at V and 1 base at J, with 16 bases between the two ends. CDR1 DFQATT and CDR2 SNEGSKA come from the germline V gene (reference sequence). Here the CDR3 DNA reads TGCAGTGCTAGAGATCAGGGCGGGATCAAATCCTACGAGCAGTACTTC. Protein product: CSARDQGGIKSYEQYF.

This clonotype was picked up many times. The gene calls are TRBV28 and TRBJ2-7; D is possibly TRBD1 (5 bases). CDR1 and CDR2 from the germline V gene are MDHEN and SYDVKM. V was cut by 7 bases and J by 3 bases, with 19 bases left in between. The CDR3 sequence is 15 residues long. The CDR3 loop is CASTIQPAGRYEQYF. CDR3 bases: TGTGCCAGCACCATACAGCCCGCAGGGCGCTACGAGCAGTACTTC.

In its sample, this clonotype was seen a few times. CDR3 nucleotides: TGTGCCAGCAAAGGACTTTACAATGAGCAGTTCTTC. Its protein is CASKGLYNEQFF. The chain carries TRBV28 and TRBJ2-1; maybe TRBD2 (5 bases). CDR1 and CDR2 from the germline V gene are MDHEN and SYDVKM. Deletions cut 7 bases from V and 4 bases from J, with 8 bases between. This CDR3 comprises 12 residues.

The sample holds many counts of this clonotype. Here the CDR3 DNA reads TGCAGCGTTGTCGGGGTAGAAGCTTTCTTT. Its translation is CSVVGVEAFF. The chain combines TRBV29-1 with TRBJ1-1; D call uncertain. Germline CDR1 and CDR2: SQVTM and ANQGSEA. V dropped 4 bases and J dropped 8 bases, with 8 bases sitting between them. The CDR3 totals 10 residues. Filled out from reference TRBV29-1 and TRBJ1-1, the complete variable domain reads SAVISQKPSRDICQRGTSLTIQCQVDSQVTMMFWYRQQPGQSLTLIATANQGSEATYESGFVIDKFPISRPNLTFSTLTVSNMSPEDSSIYLCSVVGVEAFFGQGTRLTVV.

In this sample, this clonotype turned up many times. The chain combines TRBV10-3 with TRBJ2-7; TRBD1 is a possible D gene (7 bases). The germline V and J ends were trimmed by 4 bases and 4 bases, with 17 bases remaining between them. Looked up from germline, CDR1 is ENHRY and CDR2 is SYGVKD. The CDR3 is made up of 15 amino acids. For the CDR3, the DNA is TGTGCCATCAGTGGGGGGGCGACAGGGACGTACGAGCAGTACTTC. Translation: CAISGGATGTYEQYF.

This clonotype appeared many times. The CDR3 nucleotides are TGTGCCAGCTCACCCTGGACAGGGGTCGGAGATACGCAGTATTTT. Amino acid sequence: CASSPWTGVGDTQYF. This sequence joins TRBV18 and TRBJ2-3; 9 nucleotides line up with TRBD1. CDR3 length equals 15 residues. The germline gives CDR1 KGHSH, CDR2 LQKENI. With 3 bases clipped from V and 5 bases from J, the junction kept 6 bases outside the gene matches.

V is TRBV5-6 and J is TRBJ1-3; possible D gene TRBD1, 6 bases. V shed 4 bases and J shed 8 bases, with 13 bases lying between them. The CDR3 length is 13 residues. The germline V gene has CDR1 SGHDT and CDR2 YYEEEE. DNA of the CDR3: TGTGCCAGCAGCCCGACAGGCCAGGACACCATATATTTT. Translation: CASSPTGQDTIYF.

This chain uses TRBV15 with TRBJ1-1; D remains ambiguous. This CDR3 has 13 amino acids. V was cut by 0 bases and J by 1 base, with 3 bases left in between. Germline CDR1 LNHNV, CDR2 YYDKDF (reference sequence). DNA for the CDR3: TGTGCCACCAGCAGAGATCGGAACACTGAAGCTTTCTTT. Its protein product is CATSRDRNTEAFF.

This clonotype was recorded at least ten times. CDR3 sequence: CASKLPTGHPSGANVLTF. The CDR3 nucleotides read TGTGCCAGCAAATTACCCACGGGACACCCCTCTGGGGCCAACGTCCTGACTTTC. The V and J genes are TRBV6-1 and TRBJ2-6, with D tentatively TRBD1 (6 bases). The CDR3 spans 18 residues. CDR1 MNHNS and CDR2 SASEGT come from the germline V gene. Trimming pared 7 bases from V and 0 bases from J, leaving 19 bases between.

In its sample, this clonotype was seen many times. The chain couples TRBV29-1 to TRBJ1-4, with D possibly being TRBD1 (6 bases). V lost 4 bases and J 8 bases, leaving 11 bases between the germline ends. The V gene's germline CDR1 is SQVTM and CDR2 ANQGSEA. This CDR3 comprises 12 residues. DNA for the CDR3: TGCAGCGTTGCCAGGGGCGACGAAAAACTGTTTTTT. Encoded protein: CSVARGDEKLFF. The whole variable domain, filled in from reference TRBV29-1 and TRBJ1-4, reads SAVISQKPSRDICQRGTSLTIQCQVDSQVTMMFWYRQQPGQSLTLIATANQGSEATYESGFVIDKFPISRPNLTFSTLTVSNMSPEDSSIYLCSVARGDEKLFFGSGTQLSVL.

This clonotype was recorded at least ten times. The J gene is TRBJ1-5, the V gene TRBV7-2, with D perhaps matching TRBD1 (6 bases). CDR1 SGHTA and CDR2 FQGNSA come from the germline V gene. The V end lost 5 bases, the J end lost 4 bases, and 15 bases lay between the germline ends. The CDR3 covers 15 residues. Written as DNA, the CDR3 is TGTGCCAGCAGCCGGGGACAAGAAAGGAATCAGCCCCAGCATTTT. Its protein product is CASSRGQERNQPQHF.

This clonotype has at least ten counts. The V call is TRBV28, the J call TRBJ1-5; 8 nucleotides align to TRBD1. This CDR3 has 15 amino acids. V lost 4 bases and J lost 1; bases outside the gene matches: 3. CDR1 MDHEN and CDR2 SYDVKM come from the germline V gene. The CDR3 loop is CASSSDRASNQPQHF. The DNA of the CDR3 is TGTGCCAGCAGTTCGGACAGGGCAAGCAATCAGCCCCAGCATTTT.

The genes are TRBV4-1 and TRBJ2-1; 8 nucleotides agree with TRBD2. The V segment lost 5 bases and the J segment 5 bases; nucleotides outside the gene matches: 14. The length of the CDR3 is 17 residues. Germline-derived CDR1 and CDR2 are MGHRA and YSYEKL. CDR3 in DNA: TGCGCCAGCAGCTCTCGGACTAGCTCATCCAGGGACAATGAGCAGTTCTTC. Protein: CASSSRTSSSRDNEQFF.

The rearrangement links TRBV20-1 to TRBJ2-2, with TRBD2 as a possible D gene (5 bases). V lost 0 bases and J 1 base, leaving 6 bases between the germline ends. The CDR3 sequence is 14 residues long. CDR1 DFQATT and CDR2 SNEGSKA come from the germline V gene (reference sequence). The CDR3 protein is CSARDEGNTGELFF. The DNA for the CDR3 is TGCAGTGCTAGAGATGAGGGGAACACCGGGGAGCTGTTTTTT.

This clonotype was picked up many times. The J gene is TRBJ2-3, the V gene TRBV20-1, with 7 bases fitting TRBD1. V lost 4 bases, J lost 3 bases, and 7 bases stayed unmatched. Germline V gives CDR1 DFQATT, CDR2 SNEGSKA (reference sequence). This CDR3 is 14 amino acids long. The chain's CDR3 is CSATRQGLTDTQYF. As DNA, the CDR3 is TGCAGTGCTACCCGACAGGGCTTAACAGATACGCAGTATTTT.